A single sample gave rise to the 29 T cell receptor beta chains below, sequenced in a study of cytomegalovirus exposure and HLA in healthy donors. TCRdb keeps only in-frame clones here, not all; method: immunoSEQ multiplex PCR. The sample carries more than 250,000 clones, around 87% recorded once. The sample consisted of PBMCs. These receptors were taken from a woman aged 25 to 39 in good health and CMV-seropositive.

The chain is built from TRBV29-1 and TRBJ2-3; D assignment may be TRBD1 or TRBD2 (6 bases each). The ends were cut back, 1 base at V and 6 bases at J, with 23 bases in the middle. Germline-derived CDR1 and CDR2 are SQVTM and ANQGSEA. The CDR3 has 17 amino acids. Written as DNA, the CDR3 is TGCAGCGTTGAAGGGAAAGATGTGGGGGGCTTTAGCGATACGCAGTATTTT. Translating gives CSVEGKDVGGFSDTQYF.

V is TRBV4-3 and J is TRBJ1-2; tentative D call: TRBD1 (6 bases). The V end lost 6 bases, the J end lost 6 bases, and 14 bases lay between the germline ends. This CDR3 region has 13 residues. Germline V gene sequence: CDR1 LGHNA, CDR2 YSLEER. DNA for the CDR3: TGCGCCAGCAGACGGCTGGGGGGCGATGGCTACACCTTC. Translation: CASRRLGGDGYTF.

The chain uses TRBV9 and TRBJ1-5, with a possible D match to TRBD1 (6 bases). V was shortened by 4 bases and J by 4 bases, with 9 bases between the two germline ends. Germline V gene lookup returns CDR1 SGDLS and CDR2 YYNGEE. This CDR3 has 13 residues. The CDR3 loop is CASSSTGNQPQHF. The CDR3 nucleotides are TGTGCCAGCAGCTCGACAGGAAATCAGCCCCAGCATTTT.

The chain joins TRBV28 to TRBJ1-5; D uncertain. Germline V lookup: CDR1 MDHEN, CDR2 SYDVKM. The CDR3 extends over 12 amino acids. V gave up 3 bases and J gave up 6 bases, with 6 bases separating them. The CDR3 nucleotides are TGTGCCAGCAGTTTTGGGAGTCAGCCCCAGCATTTT. Amino acids: CASSFGSQPQHF.

The rearrangement uses TRBV7-6 and TRBJ2-3; 11 nucleotides line up with TRBD1. The CDR3 covers 16 residues. CDR1 is SGHVS and CDR2 is FNYEAQ in the germline V gene. V dropped 5 bases and J dropped 3; count of bases not matched to a gene: 7. In DNA form, the CDR3 reads TGTGCCAGCAGCCAGGGGACAGGGGGTTGGACAGATACGCAGTATTTT. It codes for CASSQGTGGWTDTQYF.

The chain is built from TRBV5-6 and TRBJ2-3, with D possibly matching TRBD1 (6 bases). This CDR3 has 14 residues. Germline V gives CDR1 SGHDT, CDR2 YYEEEE. V lost 0 bases to trimming and J lost 3 bases, with 8 bases between them. As DNA, the CDR3 is TGTGCCAGCAGCTTGGGGGGGCGAACAGATACGCAGTATTTT. This encodes CASSLGGRTDTQYF. Complete variable domain (other parts from reference TRBV5-6 and TRBJ2-3): DAGVTQSPTHLIKTRGQQVTLRCSPKSGHDTVSWYQQALGQGPQFIFQYYEEEERQRGNFPDRFSGHQFPNYSSELNVNALLLGDSALYLCASSLGGRTDTQYFGPGTRLTVL.

This clone was detected only a few times. The V and J genes are TRBV5-6 and TRBJ2-2; a weak D match, TRBD2 (6 bases). Between the trimmed V and J ends, which lost 4 bases and 4 bases, there was a span of 23 bases. The CDR3 spans 18 residues. CDR1 is SGHDT and CDR2 is YYEEEE in the germline V gene. CDR3 nucleotide sequence: TGTGCCAGCAGCACACCGACTAGATGGGGAACTACCACCGGGGAGCTGTTTTTT. Translating it yields CASSTPTRWGTTTGELFF.

This chain joins TRBV6-7 and TRBJ2-1, with TRBD2 matching 9 bases. TRBV6-7 is given ORF status, its function remaining uncertain. V lost 0 bases to trimming and J lost 6 bases; unmatched junction nucleotides: 12. The CDR3 length is 18 residues. DNA of the CDR3: TGTGCCAGCAGTTACTCTGTGGCTAGCGGGAAGAAAATCAATGAGCAGTTCTTC. It codes for CASSYSVASGKKINEQFF.

The V and J genes are TRBV30 and TRBJ1-4; D unclear. CDR3 length: 13 amino acids. The V and J ends lost 2 bases and 7 bases respectively, with 11 bases between them. Germline-derived CDR1 and CDR2 are GTSNPN and SVGIG (reference sequence). CDR3: CAWSLSRGEKLFF. DNA of the CDR3: TGTGCCTGGAGTCTTAGTCGGGGTGAAAAACTGTTTTTT.

The chain employs TRBV5-1 and TRBJ2-5; possibly TRBD1 for D (5 bases). The CDR3 extends over 13 amino acids. V lost 4 bases and J 5 bases, leaving 12 bases between the germline ends. The germline CDR1 and CDR2 sequences are SGHRS and YFSETQ. DNA of the CDR3: TGCGCCAGCAGCCCCACGTGGGGCGAGACCCAGTACTTC. Protein sequence: CASSPTWGETQYF. Looking up the rest from reference TRBV5-1 and TRBJ2-5 gives the full variable domain: KAGVTQTPRYLIKTRGQQVTLSCSPISGHRSVSWYQQTPGQGLQFLFEYFSETQRNKGNFPGRFSGRQFSNSRSEMNVSTLELGDSALYLCASSPTWGETQYFGPGTRLLVL.

The chain joins TRBV2 to TRBJ1-2; D remains unclear. V was trimmed by 7 bases and J by 6 bases, leaving 9 bases between them. The CDR3 is 11 amino acids. Germline CDR1 SNHLY, CDR2 FYNNEI. For the CDR3, the DNA is TGTGCCAGCAAGAACAGTGATGGCTACACCTTC. Translating gives CASKNSDGYTF.

V and J are TRBV5-1 and TRBJ1-5; weak D call: TRBD1 (6 bases). With 0 bases removed from V and 4 bases from J, the gap between germline ends came to 8 bases. Germline CDR1 reads SGHRS; CDR2 reads YFSETQ. The CDR3 length is 14 residues. CDR3 DNA sequence: TGCGCCAGCAGCTTGGGGACAGAGAATCAGCCCCAGCATTTT. Residues: CASSLGTENQPQHF. Filled out from reference TRBV5-1 and TRBJ1-5, the complete variable domain reads KAGVTQTPRYLIKTRGQQVTLSCSPISGHRSVSWYQQTPGQGLQFLFEYFSETQRNKGNFPGRFSGRQFSNSRSEMNVSTLELGDSALYLCASSLGTENQPQHFGDGTRLSIL.

The J gene is TRBJ2-7, the V gene TRBV13; 9 bases fit TRBD1. J gave up 3 bases and V 4 bases, and 7 bases lay outside the gene matches. CDR1 is PRHDT, CDR2 FYEKMQ, per germline (reference sequence). CDR3 size: 15 residues. CDR3: CASSSPGQGDYEQYF. The CDR3 DNA follows: TGTGCCAGCAGCTCACCGGGACAGGGTGACTACGAGCAGTACTTC.

The V gene is TRBV4-1, the J gene TRBJ2-1, with D unresolved. Germline CDR1 MGHRA, CDR2 YSYEKL. The V gene lost 4 bases and the J gene lost 0 bases, with 19 bases spanning the gap. The CDR3 has 18 amino acids. CDR3: CASSPPPNAGASYNEQFF. The CDR3 region has the DNA TGCGCCAGCAGCCCGCCCCCGAATGCAGGTGCCTCCTACAATGAGCAGTTCTTC.

This clone was seen more than once but under ten times. The rearrangement uses TRBV6-6 and TRBJ2-2; possibly TRBD2 for D (7 bases). Per germline, CDR1 MNHNY and CDR2 SVGAGI (reference sequence). Between the trimmed V and J ends, which lost 5 bases and 4 bases, there was a span of 14 bases. CDR3 size: 15 residues. CDR3 residues: CASSARGAFTGELFF. The CDR3 nucleotides are TGTGCCAGCAGTGCCCGGGGGGCTTTCACCGGGGAGCTGTTTTTT.

The chain couples TRBV4-1 to TRBJ1-1; D not certain. The CDR3 loop spans 15 amino acids. Germline V gives CDR1 MGHRA, CDR2 YSYEKL. The ends were cut back, 0 bases at V and 0 bases at J, with 8 bases in the middle. CDR3 amino acids: CASSQDNRMNTEAFF. The CDR3, as DNA: TGCGCCAGCAGCCAAGATAACAGAATGAACACTGAAGCTTTCTTT.

V gene TRBV7-6 combines with J gene TRBJ2-1; D perhaps matches TRBD2 (6 bases). The CDR3 totals 14 residues. V lost 5 bases, J lost 8 bases, and 16 bases lay in between. Looked up from germline, CDR1 is SGHVS and CDR2 is FNYEAQ. This CDR3 reads CASSLRLVGDEQFF. The CDR3 DNA reads as TGTGCCAGCAGCCTAAGACTAGTGGGCGATGAGCAGTTCTTC. Supplemented by reference TRBV7-6 and TRBJ2-1, the full variable domain reads GAGVSQSPRYKVTKRGQDVALRCDPISGHVSLYWYRQALGQGPEFLTYFNYEAQQDKSGLPNDRFSAERPEGSISTLTIQRTEQRDSAMYRCASSLRLVGDEQFFGPGTRLTVL.

V is TRBV7-3 and J is TRBJ2-7, with D perhaps TRBD2 (6 bases). Trimming removed 5 bases from V and 2 bases from J, with 10 bases in between. This CDR3 contains 13 residues. Looked up from germline, CDR1 is SGHTA and CDR2 is FQGTGA. The CDR3 DNA is TGTGCCAGCAGCGGAGGGGCGGCCTACGAGCAGTACTTC. Translated: CASSGGAAYEQYF.

The chain has TRBV7-2 and TRBJ1-2; 9 positions match TRBD1. With V trimmed by 6 bases and J by 4 bases, 15 bases remained unmatched. The CDR3 consists of 17 residues. Looked up from germline, CDR1 is SGHTA and CDR2 is FQGNSA. CDR3 DNA sequence: TGTGCCAGCAGAGAGGCCATCTCGGGACAGGGTATCTATGGCTACACCTTC. It is translated as CASREAISGQGIYGYTF.

The chain links TRBV6-4 to TRBJ1-5, with a weak D call TRBD1 (5 bases). CDR1 is MRHNA and CDR2 is SNTAGT in the germline V gene. V lost 3 bases, J lost 6 bases, and 12 bases lay in between. This CDR3 is 14 amino acids long. For the CDR3, the DNA is TGTGCCAGCAGTGAGCAGGGAATGGGTCAGCCCCAGCATTTT. Translation: CASSEQGMGQPQHF.

This rearrangement joins TRBV4-2 to TRBJ2-1; TRBD2 might be the D (6 bases). V was trimmed by 0 bases and J by 3 bases, leaving 15 bases between them. There are 17 residues in the CDR3. Germline V lookup: CDR1 LGHNA, CDR2 YNFKEQ. CDR3 residues: CASSQDGEDQHYNEQFF. CDR3 DNA: TGTGCCAGCAGCCAAGATGGGGAGGACCAACACTACAATGAGCAGTTCTTC.

The J gene is TRBJ2-3, the V gene TRBV27, with D hard to call. Between the trimmed V and J ends, which lost 2 bases and 1 base, there was a span of 7 bases. Germline CDR1 and CDR2: MNHEY and SMNVEV (reference sequence). The CDR3 is 14 amino acids. CDR3 sequence reads: CASSLDTRTDTQYF. The CDR3 DNA reads as TGTGCCAGCAGTTTAGACACCCGCACAGATACGCAGTATTTT.

This chain uses TRBV27 with TRBJ2-2; 7 positions match TRBD2. The CDR3 length is 15 residues. The V and J ends lost 11 bases and 4 bases, in that order; junction bases with no gene match: 13. Germline-derived CDR1 and CDR2 are MNHEY and SMNVEV (reference sequence). The CDR3 bases are TGTGCCGCACTTGGGGGAGCGGGGTTCACCGGGGAGCTGTTTTTT. It specifies CAALGGAGFTGELFF.

This chain links TRBV10-3 with TRBJ2-7, with TRBD2 identical over 10 bases. CDR3 size: 17 residues. V shed 0 bases, J shed 1 base, and the junction held 6 bases outside the gene matches. Germline values: CDR1 ENHRY, CDR2 SYGVKD. CDR3 nucleotides: TGTGCCATCAGTGAGTCGATAGCGGGGGGCCTGTCCTACGAGCAGTACTTC. It encodes CAISESIAGGLSYEQYF.

J is TRBJ1-5 and V is TRBV30, with a weak D call TRBD1 (6 bases). In germline, CDR1 is GTSNPN, CDR2 SVGIG (reference sequence). The CDR3 is 18 amino acids. The ends were cut back, 4 bases at V and 0 bases at J, with 22 bases in the middle. The CDR3 nucleotides are TGTGCCTGGACCCCCGAACAGGGAGGGGGATATAGCAATCAGCCCCAGCATTTT. This sequence encodes CAWTPEQGGGYSNQPQHF.

The gene calls are TRBV2 and TRBJ1-2, with D uncertain. The CDR3 is made up of 14 amino acids. With 6 bases removed from V and 1 base from J, the gap between germline ends came to 12 bases. Germline lookup yields CDR1 SNHLY and CDR2 FYNNEI. CDR3 loop: CASSSGRLNYGYTF. The CDR3 region has the DNA TGTGCCAGCAGCTCTGGCAGGCTTAACTATGGCTACACCTTC.

Notes on this clone: The junction differs from germline at one of its ends, possibly a read error. The chain uses TRBV6-1 and TRBJ2-7; D could derive from TRBD1 or TRBD2 (5 bases each). This CDR3 comprises 12 residues. Germline CDR1 MNHNS, CDR2 SASEGT. For the CDR3, the DNA is TGTGCCAGCAGTGAAGGGTTGGGACCCGCCGCGTTC. It specifies CASSEGLGPAAF.

The chain carries TRBV7-2 and TRBJ2-5, with a possible D match to TRBD1 (6 bases). The CDR3 has 13 residues. V dropped 1 base and J dropped 10 bases, with 13 bases sitting between them. Looked up from germline, CDR1 is SGHTA and CDR2 is FQGNSA. This chain's CDR3 is CASSLERTAHQYF. In DNA form, the CDR3 reads TGTGCCAGCAGCTTAGAACGGACAGCTCACCAGTACTTC.

This clone appeared a few times. This chain links TRBV28 with TRBJ1-2; the match to TRBD1 covers 10 bases. Germline CDR1 and CDR2: MDHEN and SYDVKM. The CDR3 loop spans 14 amino acids. J gave up 6 bases and V 5 bases, and 6 bases lay outside the gene matches. The DNA for the CDR3 is TGTGCCAGCAGTCCCGACAGGGGGCATCATGGCTACACCTTC. Translation: CASSPDRGHHGYTF.